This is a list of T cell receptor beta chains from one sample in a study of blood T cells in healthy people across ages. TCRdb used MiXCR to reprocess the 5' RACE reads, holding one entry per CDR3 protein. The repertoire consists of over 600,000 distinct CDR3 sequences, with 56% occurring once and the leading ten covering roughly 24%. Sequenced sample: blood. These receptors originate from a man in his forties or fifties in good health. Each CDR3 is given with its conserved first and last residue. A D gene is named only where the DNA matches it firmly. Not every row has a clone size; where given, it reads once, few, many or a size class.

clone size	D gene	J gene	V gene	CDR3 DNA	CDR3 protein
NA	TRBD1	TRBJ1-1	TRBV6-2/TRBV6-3	TGTGCCAGCATATGGACAGGGGGGGTCTTGGAAGCTTTCTTT	CASIWTGGVLEAFF
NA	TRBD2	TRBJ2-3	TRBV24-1	TGTGCCACCAGTGACACGGGACTAGCGGGAGGGTGGCACCACACAGATACGCAGTATTTT	CATSDTGLAGGWHHTDTQYF
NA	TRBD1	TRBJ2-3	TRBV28	TGTGCCAGCAGTTGGGGACAGGGGGTAATCGGTACGCAGTATTTT	CASSWGQGVIGTQYF
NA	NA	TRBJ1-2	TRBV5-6	TGTGCCAGCAGCTTGGACATGACCCTTTCGGGTGGCTACACCTTC	CASSLDMTLSGGYTF
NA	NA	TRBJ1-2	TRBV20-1	TGCAGTGCTAGTCCCACCACAAGGGGCGCAGGTGGTGGCTACACCTTC	CSASPTTRGAGGGYTF
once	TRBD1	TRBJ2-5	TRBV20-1	TGCAGCCGAGGGGGCGGGGAGACCCAGTACTTC	CSRGGGETQYF
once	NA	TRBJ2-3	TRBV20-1	TGCAGTGCAGTTCATTCGGCAGATACGCAGTATTTT	CSAVHSADTQYF
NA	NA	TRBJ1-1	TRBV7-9	TGTGCCAGCAGCGCCCGACCGGCTGTTAGTGAAGCTTTCTTT	CASSARPAVSEAFF
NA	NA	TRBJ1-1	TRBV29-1	TGCAGCGTCCGGACGGGGGGGCGGGAGACTGAAGCTTTCTTT	CSVRTGGRETEAFF
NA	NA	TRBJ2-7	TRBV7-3	TGTGCCAGCAGCTTAAGGGGCGGGGACGAGCAGTACTTC	CASSLRGGDEQYF
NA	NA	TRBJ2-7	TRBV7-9	TGTGCCAGCAGTCGACAGGCCTACGAGCAGTACTTC	CASSRQAYEQYF
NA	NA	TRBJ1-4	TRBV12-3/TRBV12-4	TGTGCCAGCAGTCCCCAGGGGTCTACTAATGAAAAACTGTTTTTT	CASSPQGSTNEKLFF
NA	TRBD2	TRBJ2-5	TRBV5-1	TGCGCCAGCAGGGCATGGGGGAGGGCCACTGAGCAGTACTTC	CASRAWGRATEQYF
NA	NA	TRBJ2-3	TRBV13	TGTGCCAGCAGGGACACGGAGGGAGGTACGCAGTATTTT	CASRDTEGGTQYF
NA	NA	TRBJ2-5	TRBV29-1	TGCAGCGTTGGGCCTCAGGGATCAGAGACCCAGTACTTC	CSVGPQGSETQYF
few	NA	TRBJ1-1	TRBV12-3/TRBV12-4	TGTGCCAGCAGTTTAGCTGCCGGGGGGGTCATGAACACTGAAGCTTTCTTT	CASSLAAGGVMNTEAFF
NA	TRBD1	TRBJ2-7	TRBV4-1	TGCGCCAGCAGCCAAGATGTCCGGGGACAGGGTTACGAGCAGTACTTC	CASSQDVRGQGYEQYF